The 4 T cell receptor beta chains below all came from one sample that was sequenced in a study of blood T cell repertoires in COVID-19. Assay: immunoSEQ multiplex PCR; the TCRdb copy retains only in-frame clones and omits some. The table shows approximately 500,000 clones, with approximately 85% occurring only once. The sequencing input was peripheral blood. These receptor sequences come from a human donor in a cohort sampled during active COVID-19.

The chain joins TRBV19 to TRBJ2-3; 7 bases match TRBD2. V trimming: 3 bases; J trimming: 1 base; junction bases outside the gene matches: 7. This CDR3 contains 16 residues. From germline, CDR1 is LNHDA and CDR2 SQIVND (reference sequence). The CDR3 DNA is TGTGCCAGTAGTATTGGAGGCGGGAGAGGCACAGATACGCAGTATTTT. Translating it yields CASSIGGGRGTDTQYF.

V usage is TRBV7-3 and J usage is TRBJ1-2; D gene uncertain. V gave up 6 bases and J gave up 0 bases, with 14 bases separating them. The CDR3 consists of 15 residues. From germline, CDR1 is SGHTA and CDR2 FQGTGA. CDR3 DNA: TGTGCCAGCAGTTTCGATGACACCTCTAACTATGGCTACACCTTC. It translates to CASSFDDTSNYGYTF.

The rearrangement joins TRBV27 to TRBJ2-6; 8 positions match TRBD1. Germline CDR1 MNHEY, CDR2 SMNVEV (reference sequence). V trimming: 6 bases; J trimming: 0 bases; junction bases outside the gene matches: 10. The CDR3 totals 18 residues. CDR3 sequence: CASRTETGVFSGANVLTF. The CDR3 nucleotides read TGTGCCAGCAGGACCGAGACAGGGGTCTTCTCTGGGGCCAACGTCCTGACTTTC.

This clone came up a few times. V is TRBV27 and J is TRBJ1-5; the match to TRBD1 covers 9 bases. The germline CDR1 and CDR2 sequences are MNHEY and SMNVEV (reference sequence). This CDR3 is built from 15 residues. V dropped 2 bases and J dropped 5; count of bases not matched to a gene: 4. CDR3 protein: CASSLNTGGHQPQHF. The CDR3 DNA sequence: TGTGCCAGCAGTTTAAATACAGGGGGCCATCAGCCCCAGCATTTT.